The rows below give T cell receptor beta chains drawn from one sample of a study of cytomegalovirus exposure and HLA in healthy donors. Produced via immunoSEQ multiplex PCR; TCRdb's table is partial and in-frame only. This sample has approximately 73,000 clones; about 95% occur once, and the top ten carry 3.3%. Sequencing was performed on PBMCs. The receptors derive from a man aged 18 to 29 in good health and CMV-seronegative. Each CDR3 is given with its conserved first and last residue. Each record gives: clone size, J gene, D gene, V gene, CDR3 DNA, CDR3 protein. A D gene is named only where the DNA matches it firmly. Part of the rows lack a size; the others show once, few, many or a class for expanded clones.

few,TRBJ1-5,.,TRBV29-1,TGCAGCGTTCAGCAGGGGATTGATGAGCCCCAGCATTTT,CSVQQGIDEPQHF
.,TRBJ2-5,.,TRBV6-6,TGTGCCAGCAGTTACGGGACACCGTACTTC,CASSYGTPYF
.,TRBJ2-1,TRBD1,TRBV4-3,TGCGCCAGCAGCCAAGCCCCAGGGGGCTCCTACAATGAGCAGTTCTTC,CASSQAPGGSYNEQFF
.,TRBJ2-5,TRBD1,TRBV7-3,TGTGCCAGCAGCTCTCAACAGGGGGAGACCCAGTACTTC,CASSSQQGETQYF
.,TRBJ1-2,.,TRBV6-1,TGTGCCAGTACAGGAAACCCGCCCGGCTACACCTTC,CASTGNPPGYTF
.,TRBJ1-1,TRBD1,TRBV7-3,TGTGCCAGCAGCCATGGGACAGGCGCTGAAGCTTTCTTT,CASSHGTGAEAFF
.,TRBJ1-1,.,TRBV6-5,TGTGCCAGCTTTAATGGGCCCGCGACTGAAGCTTTCTTT,CASFNGPATEAFF
.,TRBJ2-6,.,TRBV7-9,TGTGCCAGCAGCTTATGGGGGGCTGGGGCCAACGTCCTGACTTTC,CASSLWGAGANVLTF
.,TRBJ2-1,.,TRBV9,TGTGCCAGCAGCCTGAGGCTAGCGTGGAATGAGCAGTTCTTC,CASSLRLAWNEQFF
.,TRBJ2-2,TRBD1,TRBV27,TGTGCCAGCAGTTCGCGGACAGGGAACGGGGAGCTGTTTTTT,CASSSRTGNGELFF
.,TRBJ2-3,.,TRBV7-6,TGTGCCAGCAGCTTATCAGACTTAGTCACAGATACGCAGTATTTT,CASSLSDLVTDTQYF
.,TRBJ1-1,.,TRBV27,TGTGCCAGCTATGGGGGCGTTGAAGCTTTCTTT,CASYGGVEAFF
.,TRBJ1-6,.,TRBV7-9,TGTGCCAGCAGCTTATATCCGGAGGGGGGGGGTAATTCACCCCTCCACTTT,CASSLYPEGGGNSPLHF
.,TRBJ1-2,.,TRBV30,TGTGCCTGGAGTGAACCCCGGAACCCAGGTTACGGCTACACCTTC,CAWSEPRNPGYGYTF
few,TRBJ2-1,TRBD2,TRBV5-1,TGCGCCAGCAACCCAGCGGGGGGGTACAATGAGCAGTTCTTC,CASNPAGGYNEQFF
.,TRBJ1-2,.,TRBV28,TGTGCCAGCAGTTTAGGCAGGGCACGGGGCTACACCTTC,CASSLGRARGYTF
.,TRBJ1-1,TRBD1,TRBV7-6,TGTGCCAGCAGCCCATTAACAGGGGGGAACACTGAAGCTTTCTTT,CASSPLTGGNTEAFF